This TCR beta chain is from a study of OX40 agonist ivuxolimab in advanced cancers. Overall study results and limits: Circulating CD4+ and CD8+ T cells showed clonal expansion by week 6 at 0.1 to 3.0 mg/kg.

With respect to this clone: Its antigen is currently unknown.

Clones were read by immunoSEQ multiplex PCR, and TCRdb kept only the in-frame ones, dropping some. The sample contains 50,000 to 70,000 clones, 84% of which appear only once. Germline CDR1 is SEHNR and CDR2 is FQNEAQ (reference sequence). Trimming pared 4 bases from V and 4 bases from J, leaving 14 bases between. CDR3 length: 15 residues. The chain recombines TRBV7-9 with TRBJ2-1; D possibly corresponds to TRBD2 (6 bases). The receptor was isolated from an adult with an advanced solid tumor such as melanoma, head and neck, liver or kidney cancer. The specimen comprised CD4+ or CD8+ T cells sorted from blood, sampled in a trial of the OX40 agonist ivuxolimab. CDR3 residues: CASSSLSGRYNEQFF. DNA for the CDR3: TGTGCCAGCAGCTCCCTGTCGGGGAGGTACAATGAGCAGTTCTTC.